The next 22 T cell receptor beta chains were all read from a single sample in a study of blood T cell repertoires in COVID-19. Sequenced by immunoSEQ multiplex PCR; TCRdb stores in-frame clones only, minus some. The table lists 300,000 to 500,000 clones, around 87% of them singletons. Sequencing was carried out using PBMCs or T cells enriched from blood (not recorded which). The origin of the receptors is a woman aged 30 to 39 with acute COVID-19.

CDR3 DNA sequence: TGTGCCAGCTCATCGGCCCTAGCGGGGGGTCCCTTGGGATATGAGCAGTTCTTC. Translation: CASSSALAGGPLGYEQFF. The chain uses TRBV18 and TRBJ2-1, with 11 bases aligning to TRBD2. Looked up from germline, CDR1 is KGHSH and CDR2 is LQKENI. The CDR3 consists of 18 residues. With 5 bases clipped from V and 8 bases from J, the junction kept 17 bases outside the gene matches. The entire variable domain, with the rest obtained from reference TRBV18 and TRBJ2-1, is as follows: NAGVMQNPRHLVRRRGQEARLRCSPMKGHSHVYWYRQLPEEGLKFMVYLQKENIIDESGMPKERFSAEFPKEGPSILRIQQVVRGDSAAYFCASSSALAGGPLGYEQFFGPGTRLTVL.

V gene TRBV5-1 combines with J gene TRBJ1-3; possible D gene TRBD1, 6 bases. V was shortened by 4 bases and J by 0 bases, with 11 bases between the two germline ends. The CDR3 is 15 amino acids. Per the germline V gene, CDR1 is SGHRS and CDR2 is YFSETQ. CDR3 in DNA: TGCGCCAGCAGCAGAACAGGGTACTCTGGAAACACCATATATTTT. It is translated as CASSRTGYSGNTIYF.

This clone was counted a few times. This chain links TRBV19 with TRBJ2-5, with D maybe TRBD1 (5 bases). Trimming took off 4 bases at V and 6 bases at J, with 15 bases between the two ends. Germline-derived CDR1 and CDR2 are LNHDA and SQIVND (reference sequence). This CDR3 is 14 amino acids long. The CDR3 DNA sequence: TGTGCCAGTAGTACGCGCAGGGATGTGCAGACCCAGTACTTC. Residues: CASSTRRDVQTQYF. Variable domain in full (rest from reference TRBV19 and TRBJ2-5): DGGITQSPKYLFRKEGQNVTLSCEQNLNHDAMYWYRQDPGQGLRLIYYSQIVNDFQKGDIAEGYSVSREKKESFPLTVTSAQKNPTAFYLCASSTRRDVQTQYFGPGTRLLVL.

The V call is TRBV5-5, the J call TRBJ1-4; 10 positions match TRBD1. Germline values: CDR1 SGHKS, CDR2 YYEKEE (reference sequence). V lost 0 bases, J lost 8 bases, and 4 bases stayed unmatched. The CDR3 is 15 amino acids. CDR3 sequence: CASSLGTGGREKLFF. Here the CDR3 DNA reads TGTGCCAGCAGCTTGGGGACAGGGGGTAGGGAAAAACTGTTTTTT. Full variable domain (missing parts from reference TRBV5-5 and TRBJ1-4): DAGVTQSPTHLIKTRGQQVTLRCSPISGHKSVSWYQQVLGQGPQFIFQYYEKEERGRGNFPDRFSARQFPNYSSELNVNALLLGDSALYLCASSLGTGGREKLFFGSGTQLSVL.

The rearrangement links TRBV6-2 or TRBV6-3 to TRBJ2-7, with 8 bases fitting TRBD1. The length of the CDR3 is 14 residues. CDR1 MNHEY and CDR2 SVGEGT come from the germline V gene. With 6 bases clipped from V and 3 bases from J, the junction kept 7 bases outside the gene matches. CDR3 sequence reads: CASSPRGQDYEQYF. CDR3 DNA sequence: TGTGCCAGCAGCCCCCGGGGACAGGACTACGAGCAGTACTTC.

A single count supports this clone. This rearrangement joins TRBV5-4 to TRBJ1-2; the D is unclear. CDR1 is SGHNT, CDR2 YYREEE, per germline (reference sequence). The CDR3 is 13 residues long. V was trimmed by 4 bases and J by 0 bases, leaving 7 bases between them. The CDR3 protein is CASSREPNYGYTF. The CDR3 DNA sequence: TGTGCCAGCAGCCGAGAACCTAACTATGGCTACACCTTC.

V usage is TRBV18 and J usage is TRBJ1-6; tentatively, D is TRBD1 (5 bases). The V and J ends lost 2 bases and 8 bases respectively, with 13 bases between them. CDR3 size: 15 residues. From germline, CDR1 is KGHSH and CDR2 LQKENI. The CDR3 nucleotides are TGTGCCAGCTCACCAAATGGGGGAGGGGATTCACCCCTCCACTTT. Residues: CASSPNGGGDSPLHF.

This rearrangement joins TRBV6-5 to TRBJ1-4; maybe TRBD1 (6 bases). There are 15 residues in the CDR3. With 6 bases removed from V and 8 bases from J, the gap between germline ends came to 19 bases. Per the germline V gene, CDR1 is MNHEY and CDR2 is SVGAGI. CDR3 residues: CASRPWLGAGEKLFF. In DNA form, the CDR3 reads TGTGCCAGCAGACCCTGGTTGGGGGCAGGCGAAAAACTGTTTTTT.

The chain recombines TRBV19 with TRBJ2-1; 10 bases map to TRBD2. CDR1 is LNHDA, CDR2 SQIVND, per germline (reference sequence). The length of the CDR3 is 17 residues. V shed 6 bases, J shed 7 bases, and the junction held 15 bases outside the gene matches. CDR3 region: CASRSSGGLLRGNEQFF. DNA of the CDR3: TGTGCCAGTAGGTCTAGCGGGGGCCTACTTCGGGGGAATGAGCAGTTCTTC.

This clone has a single count. The chain employs TRBV7-9 and TRBJ2-7; a possible D gene is TRBD2 (5 bases). Germline-derived CDR1 and CDR2 are SEHNR and FQNEAQ (reference sequence). V was pared by 3 bases and J by 0 bases, with 12 bases between. The CDR3 is 15 amino acids. CDR3 in amino acids: CASSLPGFVSYEQYF. The CDR3 DNA follows: TGTGCCAGCAGCTTGCCGGGGTTCGTCTCCTACGAGCAGTACTTC.

V usage is TRBV19 and J usage is TRBJ1-5, with 9 bases matching TRBD1. Looked up from germline, CDR1 is LNHDA and CDR2 is SQIVND (reference sequence). CDR3 size: 15 residues. The V and J ends lost 7 bases and 4 bases, in that order; junction bases with no gene match: 8. Written as DNA, the CDR3 is TGTGCCAGTAATCGACCCGGGACAGGGAATCAGCCCCAGCATTTT. Encoded protein: CASNRPGTGNQPQHF.

The chain combines TRBV9 with TRBJ1-6; D may be TRBD1 (6 bases). Germline V gene sequence: CDR1 SGDLS, CDR2 YYNGEE. This CDR3 has 14 amino acids. V was shortened by 0 bases and J by 9 bases, with 10 bases between the two germline ends. The DNA of the CDR3 is TGTGCCAGCAGCGTAGAAGGGGGGGGTTCACCCCTCCACTTT. Encoded protein: CASSVEGGGSPLHF.

In DNA form, the CDR3 reads TGTGCCAGCAGCCAGGGACAGGGAGGAGCTTTCTTT. Protein sequence: CASSQGQGGAFF. The J gene is TRBJ1-1, the V gene TRBV3-1 (or the pseudogene TRBV3-2), with TRBD1 matching 9 bases. The V gene end was trimmed by 3 bases and the J gene end by 10 bases; junction bases not matched to a gene: 3. From germline, CDR1 is LGHDT and CDR2 YNNKEL (reference sequence). The length of the CDR3 is 12 residues.

This clone appeared once. The chain couples TRBV6-5 to TRBJ1-5; D call uncertain. The CDR3 length is 15 residues. The germline gives CDR1 MNHEY, CDR2 SVGAGI. Deletions cut 6 bases from V and 5 bases from J, with 17 bases between. CDR3 coding DNA: TGTGCCAGCAGCGCCGGGATACAGAGGGATCAGCCCCAGCATTTT. This sequence encodes CASSAGIQRDQPQHF.

This clone occurred a few times. The chain couples TRBV6-2 or TRBV6-3 to TRBJ2-7; unclear D gene. V was pared by 5 bases and J by 4 bases, with 12 bases between. Germline loops: CDR1 MNHEY, CDR2 SVGEGT. There are 13 residues in the CDR3. CDR3 loop: CASSEAPHYEQYF. The DNA of the CDR3 is TGTGCCAGCAGTGAGGCCCCGCATTACGAGCAGTACTTC.

The V call is TRBV27, the J call TRBJ1-1; 8 bases line up with TRBD1. This CDR3 is built from 15 residues. Germline V CDR1 and CDR2: MNHEY, SMNVEV (reference sequence). The V segment lost 5 bases and the J segment 4 bases; nucleotides outside the gene matches: 9. The CDR3, as DNA: TGTGCCAGCAGTCCGCAGGGGGCGCCGGCCACTGAAGCTTTCTTT. Its protein is CASSPQGAPATEAFF.

The chain recombines TRBV10-3 with TRBJ1-1; the D gene is possibly TRBD1 (6 bases). The CDR3 has 14 amino acids. Trimming took off 3 bases at V and 3 bases at J, with 11 bases between the two ends. Germline CDR1 ENHRY, CDR2 SYGVKD. The CDR3: CAISDRGGYTEAFF. Written as DNA, the CDR3 is TGTGCCATCAGTGACCGGGGGGGCTACACTGAAGCTTTCTTT.

The chain employs TRBV7-9 and TRBJ2-1, with a tentative D call TRBD1 (5 bases). The CDR3 sequence is 15 residues long. Looked up from germline, CDR1 is SEHNR and CDR2 is FQNEAQ (reference sequence). With 1 base removed from V and 3 bases from J, the gap between germline ends came to 10 bases. The CDR3 bases are TGTGCCAGCAGCTTAGGCGACAGTCTCTACAATGAGCAGTTCTTC. Protein product: CASSLGDSLYNEQFF.

This chain links TRBV27 with TRBJ1-4; unclear D gene. Per germline, CDR1 MNHEY and CDR2 SMNVEV (reference sequence). The CDR3 has 13 amino acids. Trimming removed 5 bases at V and 5 bases at J, with 9 bases between. CDR3 nucleotides: TGTGCCAGCAGTCCCCTCAGGAATGAAAAACTGTTTTTT. Its translation is CASSPLRNEKLFF.

The chain has TRBV3-1 (or the pseudogene TRBV3-2) and TRBJ1-3; 7 bases line up with TRBD1. Germline V lookup: CDR1 LGHDT, CDR2 YNNKEL (reference sequence). With 5 bases clipped from V and 2 bases from J, the junction kept 3 bases outside the gene matches. The CDR3 is 14 amino acids. The CDR3 sequence: CASSVDRTGNTIYF. In DNA, the CDR3 is TGTGCCAGCAGCGTGGACAGGACTGGAAACACCATATATTTT.

This clone was seen a handful of times. The rearrangement uses TRBV20-1 and TRBJ1-2; 8 bases map to TRBD1. Trimming removed 3 bases from V and 8 bases from J; junction bases left unmatched: 8. This CDR3 is 13 amino acids long. Per germline, CDR1 DFQATT and CDR2 SNEGSKA (reference sequence). CDR3 in amino acids: CSASLTGGSGYTF. The CDR3 DNA sequence: TGCAGTGCTAGTCTTACAGGGGGGAGCGGCTACACCTTC.

The chain couples TRBV27 to TRBJ1-1; 11 bases match TRBD1. The CDR3 is 18 amino acids. The V gene end was trimmed by 8 bases and the J gene end by 4 bases; junction bases not matched to a gene: 18. Germline V lookup: CDR1 MNHEY, CDR2 SMNVEV (reference sequence). The CDR3 spells CASDPDRGRQVASTEAFF. In nucleotides, the CDR3 is TGTGCCAGCGACCCGGACAGGGGGCGACAGGTGGCGAGCACTGAAGCTTTCTTT.